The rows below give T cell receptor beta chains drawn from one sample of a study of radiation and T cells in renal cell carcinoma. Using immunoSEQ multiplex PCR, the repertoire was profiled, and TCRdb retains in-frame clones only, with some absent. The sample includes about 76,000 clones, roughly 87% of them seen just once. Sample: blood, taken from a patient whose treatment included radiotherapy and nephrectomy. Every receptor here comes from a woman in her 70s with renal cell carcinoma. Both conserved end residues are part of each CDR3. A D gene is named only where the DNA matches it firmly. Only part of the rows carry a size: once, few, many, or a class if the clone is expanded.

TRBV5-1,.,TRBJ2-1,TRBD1,CASSLDRGYEQFF,TGCGCCAGCAGCTTGGACAGGGGCTATGAGCAGTTCTTC
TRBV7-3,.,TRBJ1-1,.,CASSLVGIAEAFF,TGTGCCAGCAGCTTAGTGGGCATCGCTGAAGCTTTCTTT
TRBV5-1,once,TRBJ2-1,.,CASSLALGGNNEQFF,TGCGCCAGCAGCTTGGCCTTAGGCGGGAACAATGAGCAGTTCTTC
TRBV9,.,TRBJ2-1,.,CASSVELAGEQFF,TGTGCCAGCAGCGTAGAACTAGCTGGTGAGCAGTTCTTC
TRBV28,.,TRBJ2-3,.,CASDGAAYPQYF,TGTGCCAGCGATGGAGCAGCTTATCCGCAGTATTTT
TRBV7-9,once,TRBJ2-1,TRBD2,CASSLNSGVNEQFF,TGTGCCAGCAGCTTAAATAGCGGGGTCAATGAGCAGTTCTTC
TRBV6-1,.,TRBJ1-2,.,CASSGPPGSRGYTF,TGTGCCAGCAGTGGCCCCCCTGGGAGTAGGGGCTACACCTTC
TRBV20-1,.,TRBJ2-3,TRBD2,CSVSGGDTQYF,TGCAGTGTTAGCGGGGGAGATACGCAGTATTTT
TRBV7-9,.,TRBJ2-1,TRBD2,CASSLSQRGGLVKGNEQFF,TGTGCCAGCAGCTTGAGCCAGCGGGGGGGCCTGGTTAAGGGGAATGAGCAGTTCTTC
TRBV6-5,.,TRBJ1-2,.,CASSNPGPNYGYTF,TGTGCCAGCAGTAATCCAGGACCTAACTATGGCTACACCTTC
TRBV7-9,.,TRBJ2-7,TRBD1,CASSLATGGLREQYF,TGTGCCAGCAGCTTAGCCACAGGGGGCTTGAGGGAGCAGTACTTC
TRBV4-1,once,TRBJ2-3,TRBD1,CASSQTGVIDTQYF,TGCGCCAGCAGCCAGACAGGGGTTATAGATACGCAGTATTTT
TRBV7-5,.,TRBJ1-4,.,CARSRRRGVTNEKLFF,TGTGCCAGATCCCGGCGCCGTGGGGTGACTAATGAAAAACTGTTTTTT
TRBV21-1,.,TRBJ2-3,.,CASSKGVGGPTDTQYF,TGTGCCAGCAGCAAAGGGGTCGGGGGCCCCACAGATACGCAGTATTTT
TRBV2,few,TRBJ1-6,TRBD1,CATRGDRGNSPLHF,TGTGCCACAAGAGGGGACAGGGGTAATTCACCCCTCCACTTT
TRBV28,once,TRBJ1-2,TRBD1,CATQNTGQNYGYTF,TGTGCCACCCAGAATACGGGACAGAACTATGGCTACACCTTC
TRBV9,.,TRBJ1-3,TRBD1,CASSVSPPGQGGNTIYF,TGTGCCAGCAGCGTCTCCCCCCCGGGACAGGGAGGGAACACCATATATTTT
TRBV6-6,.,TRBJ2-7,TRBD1,CASSVQGASINEQYF,TGTGCCAGCAGTGTACAGGGGGCGAGTATTAACGAGCAGTACTTC
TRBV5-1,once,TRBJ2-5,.,CASSFRDYQETQYF,TGCGCCAGCAGCTTCCGGGACTACCAAGAGACCCAGTACTTC
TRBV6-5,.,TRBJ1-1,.,CASSFKRNTEAFF,TGTGCCAGCAGTTTTAAGAGGAACACTGAAGCTTTCTTT
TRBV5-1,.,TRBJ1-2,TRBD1,CASSPGTGGWYGYTF,TGCGCCAGCAGCCCCGGGACAGGGGGATGGTATGGCTACACCTTC
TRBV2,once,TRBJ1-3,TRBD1,CASQRQGGGGNTIYF,TGTGCCAGCCAACGACAGGGGGGTGGAGGAAACACCATATATTTT
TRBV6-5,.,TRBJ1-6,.,CASRMESSYNSPLHF,TGTGCCAGCAGGATGGAGAGCTCCTATAATTCACCCCTCCACTTT
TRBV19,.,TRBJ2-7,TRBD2,CASSIESRGVLYEQYF,TGTGCCAGTAGTATAGAGTCCCGGGGGGTACTCTACGAGCAGTACTTC
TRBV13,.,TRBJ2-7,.,CASSLRLDANEQYF,TGTGCCAGCAGCTTAAGGCTAGACGCCAACGAGCAGTACTTC
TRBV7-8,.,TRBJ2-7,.,CASREDGSSYEQYF,TGTGCCAGCAGGGAGGACGGCAGCTCCTACGAGCAGTACTTC
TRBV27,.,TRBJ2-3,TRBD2,CASIKTGLAGATTDTQYF,TGTGCCAGCATCAAAACGGGACTAGCGGGGGCCACCACAGATACGCAGTATTTT
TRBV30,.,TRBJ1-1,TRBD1,CAWDRTGDTEAFF,TGTGCCTGGGATAGGACAGGGGACACTGAAGCTTTCTTT
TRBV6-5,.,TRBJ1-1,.,CASSYGRGWMNTEAFF,TGTGCCAGCAGTTACGGGAGGGGATGGATGAACACTGAAGCTTTCTTT
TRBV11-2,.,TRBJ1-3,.,CASTRLTSGNTIYF,TGTGCCAGCACCCGGCTTACTTCTGGAAACACCATATATTTT
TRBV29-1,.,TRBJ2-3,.,CSALGGNADTQYF,TGCAGCGCCCTGGGGGGTAACGCAGATACGCAGTATTTT
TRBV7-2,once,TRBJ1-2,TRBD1,CASSGGQGANGYTF,TGTGCCAGCAGCGGTGGACAGGGGGCGAATGGCTACACCTTC
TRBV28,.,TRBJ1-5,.,CASSRRNNQPQHF,TGTGCCAGCAGTCGACGGAACAATCAGCCCCAGCATTTT
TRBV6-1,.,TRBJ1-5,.,CASSPKGGEEQPQHF,TGTGCCAGCAGTCCGAAGGGGGGGGAAGAACAGCCCCAGCATTTT
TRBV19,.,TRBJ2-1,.,CASSTGDSSYNEQFF,TGTGCCAGTAGTACGGGGGATAGCTCCTACAATGAGCAGTTCTTC
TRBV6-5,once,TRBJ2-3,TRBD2,CASSPSPSGGRGYF,TGTGCCAGCAGTCCATCCCCTAGCGGGGGGCGGGGGTATTTT
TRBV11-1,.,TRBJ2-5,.,CASSLGRSETQYF,TGTGCCAGCAGCTTAGGCAGGAGCGAGACCCAGTACTTC
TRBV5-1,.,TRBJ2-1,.,CASSLSGLNEQFF,TGCGCCAGCAGCTTGTCAGGGTTGAATGAGCAGTTCTTC
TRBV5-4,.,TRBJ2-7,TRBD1,CASSPGTATRLQYF,TGTGCCAGCAGCCCTGGGACAGCTACTCGCCTTCAGTACTTC
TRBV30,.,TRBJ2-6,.,CAWSDWGPGGANVLTF,TGTGCCTGGAGTGACTGGGGGCCAGGTGGGGCCAACGTCCTGACTTTC
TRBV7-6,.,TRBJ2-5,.,CASSLTEQTQYF,TGTGCCAGCAGCTTAACGGAGCAGACCCAGTACTTC
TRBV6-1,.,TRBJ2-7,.,CASSEGQGTYEQYF,TGTGCCAGCAGTGAAGGGCAGGGTACCTACGAGCAGTACTTC